This T cell receptor (beta chain) was captured by sequencing in a study of blood T cell repertoires in COVID-19. Study-wide background: Spain, Italy and the United States supplied samples that represented acute and convalescent COVID-19. The cDNA or gDNA used as material had been derived from T cells, B-cell-depleted T cells, or PBMCs.

Looked up from germline, CDR1 is MNHEY and CDR2 is SVGAGI. CDR3 length equals 15 residues. Losses at the gene ends were 6 bases for V and 0 bases for J; bases not matched to a gene: 5. Per the original methods: Nucleated cell number was recorded as an estimate derived from reference gene primer amplification. Method: immunoSEQ multiplex PCR; TCRdb's copy keeps in-frame clones and lacks some. V, J and clone size are those of that table, while D and trimming were read from the DNA. The data show 140,000 or so clones, with 70% to 90% seen just once and about 11% held by the top ten. The chain uses TRBV6-5 and TRBJ2-7, with 10 positions matching TRBD2. The source of this sequence is a woman older than 75 with acute or convalescent COVID-19. What was sequenced was peripheral blood. The CDR3 protein is CASRKSGGGSYEQYF. The CDR3 region has the DNA TGTGCCAGCAGGAAGAGCGGGGGGGGCTCCTACGAGCAGTACTTC.